The next 27 T cell receptor beta chains were all read from a single sample in a study of CD8 T cells in Susac syndrome. The RNA, about 0.45 to 1 ug, was put through reverse transcription using random hexamers. TCRdb re-called the immunoSEQ multiplex PCR reads with MiXCR, one entry per CDR3 protein. Seen here are around 180,000 distinct CDR3 sequences, over 85% observed once, and the top ten hold approximately 0.094%. Sequencing used CD4+ T cells from PBMCs. These receptors were collected from a human donor with multiple sclerosis.

This chain links TRBV12-5 with TRBJ2-1, with 13 nucleotides matching TRBD2. Germline V gene data show CDR1 as LGHNT and CDR2 as FRNRAP. V shed 0 bases and J 6 bases; nucleotides not matched to a gene: 5. The CDR3 length is 17 residues. CDR3 nucleotides: TGTGCTAGTGGTTTGGTAAGGACTAGCGGGAGCCCCAATGAGCAGTTCTTC. This encodes CASGLVRTSGSPNEQFF.

The gene calls are TRBV28 and TRBJ2-7, with D possibly being TRBD2 (5 bases). This CDR3 region has 15 residues. Germline lookup yields CDR1 MDHEN and CDR2 SYDVKM. The germline V and J ends were trimmed by 3 bases and 0 bases, with 12 bases remaining between them. The CDR3 coding sequence is TGTGCCAGCAGTTTGTTCGGGATTAGCTCCTACGAGCAGTACTTC. Its protein is CASSLFGISSYEQYF.

CDR3 bases: TGTGCCAGCAACTCGGGACAGGGGGCAAGAGAGACCCAGTACTTC. This translates into CASNSGQGARETQYF. This sequence joins TRBV9 and TRBJ2-5, with TRBD1 matching over 12 bases. The J segment lost 4 bases and the V segment lost 6 bases, leaving 7 bases of the junction unmatched. In germline, CDR1 is SGDLS, CDR2 YYNGEE. This CDR3 spans 15 amino acids.

The V call is TRBV6-6, the J call TRBJ1-1; a weak D match, TRBD1 (6 bases). V was clipped by 5 bases and J by 3 bases, with 13 bases between them. Germline lookup yields CDR1 MNHNY and CDR2 SVGAGI (reference sequence). This CDR3 contains 14 residues. CDR3 nucleotides: TGTGCCAGCAGTAACTACGCAGGGGACACTGAAGCTTTCTTT. Its translation: CASSNYAGDTEAFF.

The chain links TRBV12-3 or TRBV12-4 to TRBJ2-1, with D unclear. Trimming shortened V by 5 bases and J by 7 bases, and 9 bases separated the two germline ends. This CDR3 is built from 12 residues. Here the CDR3 DNA reads TGTGCCAGCAGTGTGGGCAGGAATGAGCAGTTCTTC. This encodes CASSVGRNEQFF.

The CDR3: CASKELAGGQYEQYF. The CDR3 DNA is TGTGCCAGCAAAGAATTAGCGGGGGGGCAATACGAGCAGTACTTC. The rearrangement uses TRBV27 and TRBJ2-7, with 11 positions matching TRBD2. The CDR3 consists of 15 residues. The germline gives CDR1 MNHEY, CDR2 SMNVEV (reference sequence). With V trimmed by 7 bases and J by 4 bases, 9 bases remained unmatched.

The chain employs TRBV11-2 and TRBJ1-4; 9 bases align to TRBD1. This CDR3 spans 13 amino acids. The germline CDR1 and CDR2 sequences are SGHAT and FQNNGV. Trimming at V came to 3 bases and at J to 12 bases, leaving 5 bases not matched to a gene. The CDR3 nucleotides are TGTGCCAGCAGCTTCCAGACAGGGGGGGAACTGTTTTTT. As protein: CASSFQTGGELFF.

This chain links TRBV3-1 with TRBJ2-5; 8 bases map to TRBD2. CDR3 length equals 16 residues. Per the germline V gene, CDR1 is LGHDT and CDR2 is YNNKEL (reference sequence). V shed 1 base and J 5 bases; nucleotides not matched to a gene: 9. For the CDR3, the DNA is TGTGCCAGCAGCCAAGTGACGGGAGGGCCCGGTGAGACCCAGTACTTC. Encoded protein: CASSQVTGGPGETQYF.

This chain uses TRBV30 with TRBJ2-1, with 9 bases identical to TRBD2. Germline-derived CDR1 and CDR2 are GTSNPN and SVGIG (reference sequence). V gave up 7 bases and J gave up 4 bases; unmatched junction bases: 5. The CDR3 runs to 13 residues. The CDR3 spells CAFSGSGYNEQFF. The CDR3 DNA reads as TGTGCCTTTAGCGGGAGTGGGTACAATGAGCAGTTCTTC.

The chain recombines TRBV6-5 with TRBJ2-6; D gene ambiguous. The length of the CDR3 is 15 residues. The ends were cut back, 8 bases at V and 0 bases at J, with 11 bases in the middle. Germline V gene sequence: CDR1 MNHEY, CDR2 SVGAGI. The CDR3 nucleotides are TGTGCCAGCGGGCGGTCGTTCTCTGGGGCCAACGTCCTGACTTTC. Protein sequence: CASGRSFSGANVLTF.

The chain uses TRBV30 and TRBJ1-3; 7 nucleotides match TRBD1. Germline V lookup: CDR1 GTSNPN, CDR2 SVGIG (reference sequence). The trim removed 3 bases at V and 0 bases at J, leaving 2 bases unmatched. The CDR3 spans 14 residues. This chain's CDR3 is CAWRRGHSGNTIYF. The CDR3 coding sequence is TGTGCCTGGAGAAGGGGGCACTCTGGAAACACCATATATTTT.

CDR3 coding DNA: TGTGCCAGCAGCCATGCTAGCGGGGGGGATACGCAGTATTTT. Translation: CASSHASGGDTQYF. This chain joins TRBV3-1 and TRBJ2-3; 11 positions match TRBD2. In germline, CDR1 is LGHDT, CDR2 YNNKEL (reference sequence). J lost 6 bases, V lost 3 bases, and 2 bases had no gene match. There are 14 residues in the CDR3.

The chain is built from TRBV28 and TRBJ2-7; 7 bases are a match to TRBD2. V trimming: 3 bases; J trimming: 4 bases; junction bases outside the gene matches: 3. Germline CDR1 and CDR2: MDHEN and SYDVKM. The CDR3 is 13 residues long. The CDR3 spells CASSLTSRYEQYF. The CDR3 DNA reads TGTGCCAGCAGTTTGACTAGCAGATACGAGCAGTACTTC.

The V call is TRBV30, the J call TRBJ2-5; D uncertain. The CDR3 contains 13 residues. The V end lost 2 bases, the J end lost 3 bases, and 10 bases lay between the germline ends. Per germline, CDR1 GTSNPN and CDR2 SVGIG (reference sequence). The CDR3 DNA follows: TGTGCCTGGAGTCGTTCGGTGAAAGAGACCCAGTACTTC. Amino acids: CAWSRSVKETQYF. The full variable domain, completed using reference TRBV30 and TRBJ2-5, is SQTIHQWPATLVQPVGSPLSLECTVEGTSNPNLYWYRQAAGRGLQLLFYSVGIGQISSEVPQNLSASRPQDRQFILSSKKLLLSDSGFYLCAWSRSVKETQYFGPGTRLLVL.

V usage is TRBV7-2 and J usage is TRBJ2-4, with D tentatively TRBD2 (5 bases). The CDR3 consists of 14 residues. Trimming shortened V by 5 bases and J by 1 base, and 9 bases separated the two germline ends. Per the germline V gene, CDR1 is SGHTA and CDR2 is FQGNSA. CDR3 DNA: TGTGCCAGCAGCGCCCCGGGGGCCAAAAACATTCAGTACTTC. Its translation: CASSAPGAKNIQYF.

V is TRBV3-1 and J is TRBJ1-4; 7 nucleotides align to TRBD1. CDR1 is LGHDT and CDR2 is YNNKEL in the germline V gene (reference sequence). This CDR3 has 16 residues. V lost 1 base to trimming and J lost 8 bases; unmatched junction nucleotides: 10. CDR3 protein: CASSQGLGGAGEKLFF. The DNA of the CDR3 is TGTGCCAGCAGCCAAGGGCTAGGGGGCGCGGGAGAAAAACTGTTTTTT. The full variable domain, with the rest looked up from reference TRBV3-1 and TRBJ1-4, is DTAVSQTPKYLVTQMGNDKSIKCEQNLGHDTMYWYKQDSKKFLKIMFSYNNKELIINETVPNRFSPKSPDKAHLNLHINSLELGDSAVYFCASSQGLGGAGEKLFFGSGTQLSVL.

The genes are TRBV7-9 and TRBJ2-7; D is undetermined. The CDR3 length is 15 residues. Germline CDR1 SEHNR, CDR2 FQNEAQ (reference sequence). Trimming removed 5 bases from V and 4 bases from J, with 18 bases in between. The CDR3 is CASSPVFGRSYEQYF. DNA of the CDR3: TGTGCCAGCAGCCCCGTTTTCGGCCGGAGTTACGAGCAGTACTTC.

The rearrangement links TRBV7-2 to TRBJ1-4; no reliable D call. CDR1 and CDR2 from the germline V gene are SGHTA and FQGNSA. V lost 3 bases and J 3 bases, leaving 5 bases between the germline ends. The CDR3 loop spans 13 amino acids. CDR3 amino acids: CASSFTPNEKLFF. CDR3 DNA sequence: TGTGCCAGCAGCTTCACCCCTAATGAAAAACTGTTTTTT.

The V call is TRBV14, the J call TRBJ2-3; D is possibly TRBD2 (6 bases). V was shortened by 4 bases and J by 6 bases, with 17 bases between the two germline ends. Germline V lookup: CDR1 SGHDN, CDR2 FVKESK. The CDR3 has 15 residues. The CDR3 sequence is CASSPIARGWDTQYF. CDR3 bases: TGTGCCAGCAGCCCGATAGCGCGGGGCTGGGATACGCAGTATTTT.

This chain connects TRBV3-1 to TRBJ1-1; D is uncertain. This CDR3 is 11 amino acids long. The V end lost 1 base, the J end lost 8 bases, and 5 bases lay between the germline ends. Germline V gene data show CDR1 as LGHDT and CDR2 as YNNKEL (reference sequence). In DNA, the CDR3 is TGTGCCAGCAGCCAAGGACCCGAAGCTTTCTTT. The encoded protein is CASSQGPEAFF.

The rearrangement joins TRBV9 to TRBJ1-5, with 7 nucleotides matching TRBD1. Germline assignment: CDR1 SGDLS and CDR2 YYNGEE. This CDR3 is 16 amino acids long. V gave up 1 base and J gave up 3 bases; unmatched junction bases: 7. The CDR3 nucleotides are TGTGCCAGCAGCGTAAGCGGGGACAGAAACAATCAGCCCCAGCATTTT. Amino acids: CASSVSGDRNNQPQHF.

V usage is TRBV24-1 and J usage is TRBJ1-2, with D possibly being TRBD1 (5 bases). The V gene's germline CDR1 is KGHDR and CDR2 SFDVKD. CDR3 length equals 14 residues. Trimming took 5 bases from V and 3 from J, leaving 12 bases between them. Here the CDR3 reads CATSAQGPHYGYTF. Here the CDR3 DNA reads TGTGCCACCAGTGCCCAGGGACCTCACTATGGCTACACCTTC.

This sequence joins TRBV6-6 and TRBJ1-2; 9 bases align to TRBD1. This CDR3 has 15 residues. Germline V CDR1 and CDR2: MNHNY, SVGAGI (reference sequence). J was trimmed by 8 bases and V by 5 bases; bases with no gene match: 12. The CDR3 DNA sequence: TGTGCCAGCAGTCTCCAGCCAGGACAGGGGTGGGGCTACACCTTC. Residues: CASSLQPGQGWGYTF.

The chain recombines TRBV7-6 with TRBJ1-4; 7 bases fit TRBD1. Germline CDR1 is SGHVS and CDR2 is FNYEAQ. The CDR3 is 18 amino acids. V shed 6 bases, J shed 7 bases, and the junction held 20 bases outside the gene matches. The CDR3 sequence is CASRPLTGKKEVSEKLFF. The CDR3 DNA sequence: TGTGCCAGCAGACCCTTGACAGGGAAGAAAGAGGTATCTGAAAAACTGTTTTTT. The full variable domain, its missing parts supplied by reference TRBV7-6 and TRBJ1-4, is GAGVSQSPRYKVTKRGQDVALRCDPISGHVSLYWYRQALGQGPEFLTYFNYEAQQDKSGLPNDRFSAERPEGSISTLTIQRTEQRDSAMYRCASRPLTGKKEVSEKLFFGSGTQLSVL.

The chain is built from TRBV18 and TRBJ2-1; a possible D gene is TRBD2 (5 bases). Germline V lookup: CDR1 KGHSH, CDR2 LQKENI. Trimming cost V 1 base and J 0 bases, with 10 bases left between them. The CDR3 length is 16 residues. CDR3 DNA: TGTGCCAGCTCACCACGTAGGGAGAGCTCCTACAATGAGCAGTTCTTC. Encoded protein: CASSPRRESSYNEQFF.

The chain couples TRBV9 to TRBJ2-6, with D tentatively TRBD2 (5 bases). With 3 bases removed from V and 2 bases from J, the gap between germline ends came to 9 bases. This CDR3 region has 15 residues. The germline gives CDR1 SGDLS, CDR2 YYNGEE. The CDR3 sequence is CASSGGNPGANVLTF. The CDR3 bases are TGTGCCAGCAGCGGAGGGAACCCTGGGGCCAACGTCCTGACTTTC. The full variable domain, its missing parts supplied by reference TRBV9 and TRBJ2-6, is DSGVTQTPKHLITATGQRVTLRCSPRSGDLSVYWYQQSLDQGLQFLIQYYNGEERAKGNILERFSAQQFPDLHSELNLSSLELGDSALYFCASSGGNPGANVLTFGAGSRLTVL.

This chain links TRBV5-1 with TRBJ1-4, with 11 bases aligning to TRBD1. CDR3 length: 14 amino acids. Germline CDR1 and CDR2: SGHRS and YFSETQ. V dropped 4 bases and J dropped 8; count of bases not matched to a gene: 4. The CDR3 loop is CASSHGTGGEKLFF. The DNA of the CDR3 is TGCGCCAGCAGCCACGGGACAGGGGGGGAAAAACTGTTTTTT. The complete variable domain, with remaining parts taken from reference TRBV5-1 and TRBJ1-4, reads KAGVTQTPRYLIKTRGQQVTLSCSPISGHRSVSWYQQTPGQGLQFLFEYFSETQRNKGNFPGRFSGRQFSNSRSEMNVSTLELGDSALYLCASSHGTGGEKLFFGSGTQLSVL.